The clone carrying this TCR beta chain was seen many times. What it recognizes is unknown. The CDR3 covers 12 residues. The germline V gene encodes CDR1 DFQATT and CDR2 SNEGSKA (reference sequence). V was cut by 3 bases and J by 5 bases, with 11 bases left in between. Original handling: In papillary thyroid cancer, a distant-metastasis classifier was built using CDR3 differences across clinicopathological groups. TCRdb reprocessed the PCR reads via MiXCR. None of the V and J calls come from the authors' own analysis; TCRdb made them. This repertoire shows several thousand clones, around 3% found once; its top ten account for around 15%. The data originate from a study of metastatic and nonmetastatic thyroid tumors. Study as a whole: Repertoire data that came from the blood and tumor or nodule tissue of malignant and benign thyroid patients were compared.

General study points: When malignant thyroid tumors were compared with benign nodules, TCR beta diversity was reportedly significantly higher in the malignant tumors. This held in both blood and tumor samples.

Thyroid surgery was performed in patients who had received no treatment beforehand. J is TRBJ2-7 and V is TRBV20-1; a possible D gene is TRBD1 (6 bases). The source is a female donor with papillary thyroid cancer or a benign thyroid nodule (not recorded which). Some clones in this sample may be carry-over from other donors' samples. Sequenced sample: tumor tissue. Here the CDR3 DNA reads TGCAGTGCTAGGACAGGAGGTCACGAGCAGTACTTC. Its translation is CSARTGGHEQYF.